This T cell receptor beta chain was profiled in a study of siplizumab effects on memory and regulatory T cells. A word on this clone: The target antigen is unknown.

There are 15 residues in the CDR3. The V gene's germline CDR1 is MDHEN and CDR2 SYDVKM. Trimming took 3 bases from V and 6 from J, leaving 17 bases between them. Study conclusions and caveats: Siplizumab gave mappable alloreactive CD4+ clones an average Treg-derived fraction of about 72%, against roughly 30% in controls.

This table comes from immunoSEQ multiplex PCR, and its TCRdb copy is limited to in-frame clones, with some not included. Here the sample spans more than 90,000 clones, around 94% being singletons. Specimen: non-Treg CD4+ T cells sorted from blood. The chain couples TRBV28 to TRBJ1-2; perhaps TRBD1 as D (6 bases). The source is a human donor in good health. The chain's CDR3 is CASSFGDIHLNGYTF. CDR3 nucleotides: TGTGCCAGCAGTTTTGGGGACATACACCTCAATGGCTACACCTTC.